This T cell receptor (beta chain) originates from a study of blood T cells in healthy people across ages. Study-level points and caveats: A strong correlation was found between TCR beta diversity and the percentage of naive T cells. A conclusive naive versus antigen-experienced comparison was prevented by the unsorted PBMCs.

A second PCR, run for roughly 7 to 11 cycles, used a sample-barcoded 5' primer plus a J-beta primer mix. TCRdb processed the 5' RACE reads anew with MiXCR; each CDR3 protein has one entry. The sample holds hundreds of thousands of distinct CDR3 sequences, approximately 30% seen once. The CDR3 extends over 19 amino acids. Germline V gene sequence: CDR1 LGHNA, CDR2 YSLEER. V lost 0 bases, J lost 6 bases, and 17 bases stayed unmatched. A word on this clonotype: The antigen is unknown.

The extraction recovered at least 6 micrograms of total RNA per sample. The receptor comes from a woman older than 75 in good health. Sequenced sample: blood. The gene calls are TRBV4-3 and TRBJ2-4; the match to TRBD1 covers 7 bases. This CDR3 is CASSQDMGDPGQPLNIQYF. In nucleotides, the CDR3 is TGCGCCAGCAGCCAAGATATGGGGGACCCGGGACAGCCCTTAAACATTCAGTACTTC.